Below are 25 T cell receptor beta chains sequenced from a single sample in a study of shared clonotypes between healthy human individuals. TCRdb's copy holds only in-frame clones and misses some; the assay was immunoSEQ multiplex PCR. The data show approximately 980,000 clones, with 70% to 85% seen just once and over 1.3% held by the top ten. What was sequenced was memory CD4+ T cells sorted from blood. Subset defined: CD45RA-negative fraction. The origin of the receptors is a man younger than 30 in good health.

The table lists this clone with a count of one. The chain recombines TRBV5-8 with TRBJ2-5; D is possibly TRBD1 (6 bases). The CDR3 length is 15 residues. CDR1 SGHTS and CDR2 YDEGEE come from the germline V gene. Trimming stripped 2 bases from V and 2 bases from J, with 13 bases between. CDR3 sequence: CASSLLRTVQETQYF. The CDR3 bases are TGTGCCAGCAGCTTATTACGGACAGTTCAAGAGACCCAGTACTTC.

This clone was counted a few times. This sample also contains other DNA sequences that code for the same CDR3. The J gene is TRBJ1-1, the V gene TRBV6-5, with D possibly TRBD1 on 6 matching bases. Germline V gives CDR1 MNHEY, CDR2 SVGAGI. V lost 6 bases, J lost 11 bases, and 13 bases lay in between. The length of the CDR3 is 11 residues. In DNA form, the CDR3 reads TGTGCCAGCAGCCCGGGGGGGCGGGCTTTCTTT. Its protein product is CASSPGGRAFF.

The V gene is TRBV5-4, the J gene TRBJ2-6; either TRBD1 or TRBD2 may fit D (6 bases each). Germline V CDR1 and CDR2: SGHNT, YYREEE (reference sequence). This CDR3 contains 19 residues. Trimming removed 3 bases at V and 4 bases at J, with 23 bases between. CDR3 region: CASSYLGGATQSGANVLTF. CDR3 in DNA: TGTGCCAGCAGCTACCTCGGGGGCGCGACTCAGTCCGGGGCCAACGTCCTGACTTTC.

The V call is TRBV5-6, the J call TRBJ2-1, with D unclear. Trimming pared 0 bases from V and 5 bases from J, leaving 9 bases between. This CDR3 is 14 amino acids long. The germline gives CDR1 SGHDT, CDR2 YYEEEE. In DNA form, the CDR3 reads TGTGCCAGCAGCTTGGTGGCCCTCCACAATGAGCAGTTCTTC. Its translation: CASSLVALHNEQFF.

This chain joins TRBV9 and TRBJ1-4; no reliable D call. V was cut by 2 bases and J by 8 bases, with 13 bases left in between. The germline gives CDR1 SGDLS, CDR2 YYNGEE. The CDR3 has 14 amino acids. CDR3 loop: CASSVGGRDEKLFF. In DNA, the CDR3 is TGTGCCAGCAGCGTCGGAGGGAGAGACGAAAAACTGTTTTTT.

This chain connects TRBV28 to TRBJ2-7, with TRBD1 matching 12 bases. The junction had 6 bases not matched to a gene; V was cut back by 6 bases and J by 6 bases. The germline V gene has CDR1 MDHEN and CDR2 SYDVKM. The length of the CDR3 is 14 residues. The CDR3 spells CASRGTGGLFEQYF. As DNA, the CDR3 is TGTGCCAGCAGAGGGACAGGGGGCTTATTCGAGCAGTACTTC.

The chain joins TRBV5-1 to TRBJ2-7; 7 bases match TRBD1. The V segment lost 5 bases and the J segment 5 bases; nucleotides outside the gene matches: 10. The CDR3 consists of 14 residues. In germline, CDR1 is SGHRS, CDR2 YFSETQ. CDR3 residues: CASRDSGTVDEQYF. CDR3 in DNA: TGCGCCAGCAGGGATTCCGGGACAGTCGACGAGCAGTACTTC.

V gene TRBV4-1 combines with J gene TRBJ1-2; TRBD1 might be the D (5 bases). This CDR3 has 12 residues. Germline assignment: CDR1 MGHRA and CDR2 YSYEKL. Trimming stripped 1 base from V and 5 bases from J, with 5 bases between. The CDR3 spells CASSQAGYGYTF. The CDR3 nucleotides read TGCGCCAGCAGCCAAGCAGGGTATGGCTACACCTTC.

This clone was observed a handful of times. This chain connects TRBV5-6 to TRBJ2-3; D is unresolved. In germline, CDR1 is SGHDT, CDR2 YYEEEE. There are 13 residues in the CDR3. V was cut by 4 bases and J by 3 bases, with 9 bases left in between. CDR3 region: CASSPDGTDTQYF. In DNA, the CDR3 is TGTGCCAGCAGCCCGGACGGAACAGATACGCAGTATTTT.

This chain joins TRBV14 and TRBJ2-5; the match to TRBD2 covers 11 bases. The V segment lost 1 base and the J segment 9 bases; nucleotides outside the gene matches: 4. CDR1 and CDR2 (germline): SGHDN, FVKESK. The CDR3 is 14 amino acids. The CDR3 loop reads CASSQGGTSGAQYF. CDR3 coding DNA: TGTGCCAGCAGCCAAGGTGGGACTAGCGGTGCCCAGTACTTC.

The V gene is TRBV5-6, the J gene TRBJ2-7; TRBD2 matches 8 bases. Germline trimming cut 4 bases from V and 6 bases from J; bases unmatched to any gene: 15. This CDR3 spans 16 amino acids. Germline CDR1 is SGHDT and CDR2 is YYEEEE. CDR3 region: CASSPSGSRGEREQYF. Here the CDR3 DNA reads TGTGCCAGCAGCCCCTCGGGGTCGCGGGGGGAACGCGAGCAGTACTTC.

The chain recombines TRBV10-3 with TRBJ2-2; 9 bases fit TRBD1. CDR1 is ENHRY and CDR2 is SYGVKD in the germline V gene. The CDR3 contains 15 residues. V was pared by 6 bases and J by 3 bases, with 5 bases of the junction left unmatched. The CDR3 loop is CAIRGDRAHTGELFF. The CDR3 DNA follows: TGTGCCATCAGGGGGGACAGGGCGCACACCGGGGAGCTGTTTTTT.

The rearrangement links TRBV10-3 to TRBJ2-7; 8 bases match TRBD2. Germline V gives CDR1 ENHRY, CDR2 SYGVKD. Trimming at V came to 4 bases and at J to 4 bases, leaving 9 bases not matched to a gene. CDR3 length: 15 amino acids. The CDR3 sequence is CAISGASGGLYEQYF. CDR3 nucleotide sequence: TGTGCCATCAGTGGGGCTTCGGGGGGGCTGTACGAGCAGTACTTC.

CDR3 sequence reads: CASSQEGGKYGYTF. The CDR3 DNA reads as TGTGCCAGCAGTCAAGAGGGGGGAAAATACGGCTACACCTTC. The rearrangement links TRBV25-1 to TRBJ1-2; tentatively, D is TRBD1 (6 bases). Germline V gives CDR1 MGHDK, CDR2 SYGVNS. The germline V and J ends were trimmed by 5 bases and 8 bases, with 18 bases remaining between them. CDR3 length equals 14 residues.

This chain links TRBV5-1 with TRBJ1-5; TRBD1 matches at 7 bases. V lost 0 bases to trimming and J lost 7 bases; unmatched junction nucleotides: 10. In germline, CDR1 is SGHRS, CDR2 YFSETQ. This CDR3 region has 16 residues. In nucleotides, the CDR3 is TGCGCCAGCAGCTTGGAGAGGGGGCCCCGGGGACAGCCCCAGCATTTT. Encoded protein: CASSLERGPRGQPQHF.

This CDR3 is CASSIRRDRPYEQYF. Here the CDR3 DNA reads TGTGCCAGCAGCATACGCCGGGACAGACCCTACGAGCAGTACTTC. The V call is TRBV7-2, the J call TRBJ2-7; the match to TRBD1 covers 7 bases. The CDR3 runs 15 residues. Per the germline V gene, CDR1 is SGHTA and CDR2 is FQGNSA. V shed 5 bases and J 2 bases; nucleotides not matched to a gene: 9. Drawing the rest from reference TRBV7-2 and TRBJ2-7, the complete variable domain is GAGVSQSPSNKVTEKGKDVELRCDPISGHTALYWYRQSLGQGLEFLIYFQGNSAPDKSGLPSDRFSAERTGGSVSTLTIQRTQQEDSAVYLCASSIRRDRPYEQYFGPGTRLTVT.

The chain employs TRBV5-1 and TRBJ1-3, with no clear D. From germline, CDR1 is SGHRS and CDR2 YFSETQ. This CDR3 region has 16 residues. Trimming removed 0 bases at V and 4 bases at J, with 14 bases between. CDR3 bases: TGCGCCAGCAGCTTGGCGGGAGCCCGAATGGGAAACACCATATATTTT. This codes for CASSLAGARMGNTIYF.

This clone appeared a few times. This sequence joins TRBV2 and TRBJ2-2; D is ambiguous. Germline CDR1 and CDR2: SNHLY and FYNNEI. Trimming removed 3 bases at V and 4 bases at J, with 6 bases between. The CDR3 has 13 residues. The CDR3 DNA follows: TGTGCCAGCAGTGAGGACCTCACCGGGGAGCTGTTTTTT. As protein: CASSEDLTGELFF. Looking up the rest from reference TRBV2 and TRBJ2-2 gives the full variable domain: EPEVTQTPSHQVTQMGQEVILRCVPISNHLYFYWYRQILGQKVEFLVSFYNNEISEKSEIFDDQFSVERPDGSNFTLKIRSTKLEDSAMYFCASSEDLTGELFFGEGSRLTVL.

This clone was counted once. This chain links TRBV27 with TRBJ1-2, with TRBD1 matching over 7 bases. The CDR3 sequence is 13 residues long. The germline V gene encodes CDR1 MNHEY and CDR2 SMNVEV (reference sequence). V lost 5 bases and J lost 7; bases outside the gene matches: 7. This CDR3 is CASSQGGFGGYTF. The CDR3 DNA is TGTGCCAGCAGTCAGGGGGGGTTCGGTGGCTACACCTTC.

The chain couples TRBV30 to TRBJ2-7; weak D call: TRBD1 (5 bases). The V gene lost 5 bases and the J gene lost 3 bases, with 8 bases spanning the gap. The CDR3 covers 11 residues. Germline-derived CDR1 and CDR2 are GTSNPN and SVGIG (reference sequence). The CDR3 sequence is CAWQTGYEQYF. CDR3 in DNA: TGTGCCTGGCAAACAGGCTACGAGCAGTACTTC.

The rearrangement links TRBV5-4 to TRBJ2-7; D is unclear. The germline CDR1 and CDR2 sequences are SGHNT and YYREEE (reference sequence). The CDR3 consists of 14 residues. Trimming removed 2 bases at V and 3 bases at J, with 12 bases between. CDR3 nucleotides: TGTGCCAGCAGCTTTGGTGTTCGTGACTACGAGCAGTACTTC. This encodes CASSFGVRDYEQYF.

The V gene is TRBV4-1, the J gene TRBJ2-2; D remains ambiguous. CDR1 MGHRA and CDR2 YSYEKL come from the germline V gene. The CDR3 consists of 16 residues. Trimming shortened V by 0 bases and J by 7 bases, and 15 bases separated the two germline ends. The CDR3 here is CASSQDRSLRGGELFF. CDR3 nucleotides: TGCGCCAGCAGCCAAGATCGGAGTCTCAGAGGCGGGGAGCTGTTTTTT.

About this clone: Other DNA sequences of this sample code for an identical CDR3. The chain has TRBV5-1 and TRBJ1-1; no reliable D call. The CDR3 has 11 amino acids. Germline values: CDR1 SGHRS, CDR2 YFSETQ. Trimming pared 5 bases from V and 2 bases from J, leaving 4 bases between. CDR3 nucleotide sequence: TGCGCCAGCAGATCTAACACTGAAGCTTTCTTT. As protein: CASRSNTEAFF.

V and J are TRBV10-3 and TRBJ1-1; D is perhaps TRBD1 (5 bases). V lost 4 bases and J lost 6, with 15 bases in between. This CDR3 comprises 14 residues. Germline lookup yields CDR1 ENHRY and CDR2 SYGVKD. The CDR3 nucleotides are TGTGCCATCAGTGGGGGGAGGGTGGCTCCTGAAGCTTTCTTT. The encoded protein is CAISGGRVAPEAFF.

In DNA form, the CDR3 reads TGTGCCAGCAGTTACTCGAGATACTCTGGGGCCAACGTCCTGACTTTC. It yields the protein CASSYSRYSGANVLTF. The chain couples TRBV6-6 to TRBJ2-6; D remains unclear. The CDR3 has 16 residues. The germline V gene has CDR1 MNHNY and CDR2 SVGAGI (reference sequence). Between the trimmed V and J ends, which lost 0 bases and 0 bases, there was a span of 6 bases.